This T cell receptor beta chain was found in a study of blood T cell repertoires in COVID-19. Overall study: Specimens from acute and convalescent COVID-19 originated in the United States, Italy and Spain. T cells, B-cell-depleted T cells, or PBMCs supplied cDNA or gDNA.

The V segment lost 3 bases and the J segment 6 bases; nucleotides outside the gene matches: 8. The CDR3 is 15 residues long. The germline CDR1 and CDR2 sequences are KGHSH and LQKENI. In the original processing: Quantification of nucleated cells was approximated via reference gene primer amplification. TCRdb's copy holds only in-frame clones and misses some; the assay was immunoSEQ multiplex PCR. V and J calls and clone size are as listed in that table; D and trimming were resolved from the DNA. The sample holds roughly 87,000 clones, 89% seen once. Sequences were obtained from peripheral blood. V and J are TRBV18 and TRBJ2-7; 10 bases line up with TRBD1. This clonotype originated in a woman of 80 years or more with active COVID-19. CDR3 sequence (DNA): TGTGCCAGCTCACCGGGGACAGGGGTCGTACCCGAGCAGTACTTC. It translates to CASSPGTGVVPEQYF. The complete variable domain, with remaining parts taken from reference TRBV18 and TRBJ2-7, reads NAGVMQNPRHLVRRRGQEARLRCSPMKGHSHVYWYRQLPEEGLKFMVYLQKENIIDESGMPKERFSAEFPKEGPSILRIQQVVRGDSAAYFCASSPGTGVVPEQYFGPGTRLTVT.